One sample yielded the 31 T cell receptor beta chains listed below, sequenced in a study of patients and donors after allogeneic stem cell transplantation. MiXCR was run by TCRdb on the RT-PCR reads, yielding one entry per CDR3 protein. This sample yields around 240,000 distinct CDR3 sequences, of which 12% to 15% are seen a single time; 11% belongs to the top ten. Sequencing was performed on blood, either unsorted or a sorted T cell fraction (not recorded which). The receptors shown here come from a human donor who was either an allogeneic HSCT recipient or a stem cell or donor lymphocyte infusion donor (not recorded which). It is not recorded whose cells these are; they may come from a transplant donor.

CDR3 coding DNA: TGTGCCAGCAGAAAGGGACCTTCGGCGCATGAGCAGTTCTTC. Amino acid sequence: CASRKGPSAHEQFF. V gene TRBV3-1 combines with J gene TRBJ2-1; D possibly matches TRBD1 or TRBD2 (5 bases each). Trimming shortened V by 6 bases and J by 8 bases, and 17 bases separated the two germline ends. From germline, CDR1 is LGHDT and CDR2 YNNKEL (reference sequence). The CDR3 extends over 14 amino acids.

This clonotype was observed a few times. The chain is built from TRBV3-1 and TRBJ1-6, with no clear D. Trimming took 5 bases from V and 11 from J, leaving 13 bases between them. The CDR3 loop spans 13 amino acids. Germline-derived CDR1 and CDR2 are LGHDT and YNNKEL (reference sequence). The CDR3 protein is CASSSRGQAPLHF. The CDR3 bases are TGTGCCAGCAGCTCCCGAGGCCAGGCACCCCTCCACTTT.

This clonotype came up many times. The gene calls are TRBV7-6 and TRBJ1-2; 9 bases line up with TRBD1. The germline gives CDR1 SGHVS, CDR2 FNYEAQ. V dropped 8 bases and J dropped 7; count of bases not matched to a gene: 8. The CDR3 contains 13 residues. CDR3 residues: CASCDRGLCGYTF. The CDR3 bases are TGTGCCAGCTGTGACAGGGGGTTGTGTGGCTACACCTTC.

The chain is built from TRBV27 and TRBJ1-6; maybe TRBD1 (5 bases). This CDR3 is 19 amino acids long. V shed 4 bases and J shed 4 bases, with 23 bases lying between them. Germline CDR1 is MNHEY and CDR2 is SMNVEV (reference sequence). The DNA for the CDR3 is TGTGCCAGCAGTTCATCCCGGGTCCGGGGCAGGGATTATAATTCACCCCTCCACTTT. This codes for CASSSSRVRGRDYNSPLHF.

This clonotype occurred many times. The chain links TRBV11-3 to TRBJ2-3; 9 positions agree with TRBD2. From germline, CDR1 is SGHNT and CDR2 YENEEA. The CDR3 length is 16 residues. The V segment lost 2 bases and the J segment 6 bases; nucleotides outside the gene matches: 9. CDR3 DNA: TGTGCCAGCAGCTTAAGCGCTAGCGGGATTGGGGATACGCAGTATTTT. It is translated as CASSLSASGIGDTQYF.

J is TRBJ2-3 and V is TRBV11-3, with D perhaps TRBD1 or TRBD2 (7 bases each). In germline, CDR1 is SGHNT, CDR2 YENEEA. Trimming removed 4 bases from V and 2 bases from J, with 16 bases in between. This CDR3 contains 16 residues. CDR3 protein: CASSSRGGGPTDTQYF. The CDR3 nucleotides are TGTGCCAGCAGCTCCAGGGGGGGTGGACCCACAGATACGCAGTATTTT.

The J gene is TRBJ2-3, the V gene TRBV4-3; 10 positions agree with TRBD2. The trim removed 4 bases at V and 4 bases at J, leaving 8 bases unmatched. CDR3 size: 16 residues. Per germline, CDR1 LGHNA and CDR2 YSLEER. In nucleotides, the CDR3 is TGCGCCAGCAGCCCCCTAGCGGGGGAGCAGGCAGATACGCAGTATTTT. It codes for CASSPLAGEQADTQYF.

The chain employs TRBV1 and TRBJ2-7; the listed D gene, TRBD2, was not tested against the DNA. TRBV1 is a known pseudogene. The CDR3 totals 12 residues. CDR3 DNA: TGCACCAGCAGCCAAGGCCCTCCCGCACAGTACTTC. It codes for CTSSQGPPAQYF.

This clonotype was recorded many times. The chain couples TRBV7-3 to TRBJ1-2; D is perhaps TRBD1 (5 bases). Germline CDR1 is SGHTA and CDR2 is FQGTGA. The V gene lost 1 base and the J gene lost 4 bases, with 7 bases spanning the gap. The CDR3 extends over 13 amino acids. CDR3 amino acids: CASSLNQGYGYTF. CDR3 sequence (DNA): TGTGCCAGCAGCTTAAATCAGGGCTATGGCTACACCTTC.

This clonotype was observed a few times. The V call is TRBV28, the J call TRBJ2-7, with a possible D match to TRBD1 (5 bases). The germline CDR1 and CDR2 sequences are MDHEN and SYDVKM. The CDR3 consists of 14 residues. The V end was cut by 3 bases, the J end by 8 bases, with 17 bases between. The CDR3 bases are TGTGCCAGCAGTTTCGGGCACAGGCCCCCACAGCAGTACTTC. It translates to CASSFGHRPPQQYF.

The chain combines TRBV6-1 with TRBJ2-3; D gene ambiguous. V was pared by 6 bases and J by 0 bases, with 13 bases between. Germline assignment: CDR1 MNHNS and CDR2 SASEGT. CDR3 length: 15 amino acids. The CDR3 sequence: CASRTTHSSTDTQYF. CDR3 DNA sequence: TGTGCCAGCAGAACGACTCACTCTAGCACAGATACGCAGTATTTT.

The genes are TRBV6-2 or TRBV6-3 and TRBJ2-5; weak D call: TRBD1 (6 bases). Germline values: CDR1 MNHEY, CDR2 SVGEGT. The CDR3 loop spans 13 amino acids. Trimming cost V 6 bases and J 5 bases, with 13 bases left between them. Here the CDR3 reads CASRPGQKETQYF. In DNA form, the CDR3 reads TGTGCCAGCAGACCCGGACAGAAGGAGACCCAGTACTTC.

The sample holds a few counts of this clonotype. This rearrangement joins TRBV11-3 to TRBJ2-3; no reliable D call. There are 13 residues in the CDR3. CDR1 and CDR2 from the germline V gene are SGHNT and YENEEA. Between the trimmed V and J ends, which lost 4 bases and 3 bases, there was a span of 8 bases. This CDR3 is CASSSRQTDTQYF. CDR3 nucleotide sequence: TGTGCCAGCAGCTCCCGACAAACAGATACGCAGTATTTT. Filled out from reference TRBV11-3 and TRBJ2-3, the complete variable domain reads EAGVVQSPRYKIIEKKQPVAFWCNPISGHNTLYWYLQNLGQGPELLIRYENEEAVDDSQLPKDRFSAERLKGVDSTLKIQPAELGDSAVYLCASSSRQTDTQYFGPGTRLTVL.

This clonotype has more than one count but fewer than ten. The V gene is TRBV9, the J gene TRBJ2-2; 8 bases align to TRBD1. The trim removed 1 base at V and 5 bases at J, leaving 1 base unmatched. The CDR3 totals 14 residues. Per the germline V gene, CDR1 is SGDLS and CDR2 is YYNGEE. The CDR3 nucleotides are TGTGCCAGCAGCGTACAGGGGGCGACCGGGGAGCTGTTTTTT. This codes for CASSVQGATGELFF.

This clonotype was observed at least ten times. The chain couples TRBV11-1 to TRBJ2-1; 14 positions match TRBD2. The CDR3 extends over 19 amino acids. The trim removed 5 bases at V and 4 bases at J, leaving 13 bases unmatched. Germline values: CDR1 SGHAT, CDR2 FQDESV (reference sequence). The CDR3, as DNA: TGTGCCAGCAGCCCCGATCCCGGGACTAGCGGGAGTAGGTACAATGAGCAGTTCTTC. Translated: CASSPDPGTSGSRYNEQFF. The full variable domain, rest sourced from reference TRBV11-1 and TRBJ2-1, is EAEVAQSPRYKITEKSQAVAFWCDPISGHATLYWYRQILGQGPELLVQFQDESVVDDSQLPKDRFSAERLKGVDSTLKIQPAELGDSAMYLCASSPDPGTSGSRYNEQFFGPGTRLTVL.

The chain combines TRBV20-1 with TRBJ2-4, with D perhaps matching TRBD1 or TRBD2 (5 bases each). The CDR3 totals 17 residues. CDR1 and CDR2 from the germline V gene are DFQATT and SNEGSKA (reference sequence). Trimming removed 1 base from V and 3 bases from J, with 19 bases in between. CDR3 region: CSARVQGASWGKNIQYF. As DNA, the CDR3 is TGCAGTGCTAGAGTCCAGGGAGCTTCATGGGGCAAAAACATTCAGTACTTC.

This clonotype showed up many times. The V and J genes are TRBV24-1 and TRBJ2-7; D is perhaps TRBD2 (6 bases). The CDR3 runs 15 residues. Deletions cut 0 bases from V and 2 bases from J, with 10 bases between. CDR1 and CDR2 (germline): KGHDR, SFDVKD. The CDR3 sequence is CATSDLTGVAYEQYF. DNA for the CDR3: TGTGCCACCAGTGATTTGACGGGGGTGGCCTACGAGCAGTACTTC.

The chain carries TRBV5-6 and TRBJ2-1; TRBD1 aligns across 7 bases. With V trimmed by 5 bases and J by 4 bases, 3 bases remained unmatched. The CDR3 consists of 13 residues. Germline CDR1 SGHDT, CDR2 YYEEEE. The chain's CDR3 is CASRSGQYNEQFF. CDR3 in DNA: TGTGCCAGCAGGTCGGGACAGTACAATGAGCAGTTCTTC.

The J gene is TRBJ1-1, the V gene TRBV7-9, with D maybe TRBD1 (6 bases). CDR3 length: 11 amino acids. V lost 10 bases to trimming and J lost 5 bases, with 11 bases between them. Germline CDR1 SEHNR, CDR2 FQNEAQ (reference sequence). CDR3 sequence (DNA): TGTGCCACAGGGGAAGAGACTGAAGCTTTCTTT. It codes for CATGEETEAFF.

The rearrangement uses TRBV6-1 and TRBJ1-2; D is uncertain. Looked up from germline, CDR1 is MNHNS and CDR2 is SASEGT. The CDR3 extends over 14 amino acids. The ends were cut back, 6 bases at V and 2 bases at J, with 13 bases in the middle. The CDR3 nucleotides read TGTGCCAGCAGCCCGACCGCGGAAAACTATGGCTACACCTTC. It translates to CASSPTAENYGYTF.

As to this clonotype: This may come from a read error, since a much larger clone is one base off. The V gene is TRBV20-1, the J gene TRBJ2-7; weak D call: TRBD2 (5 bases). The CDR3 runs to 14 residues. Germline loops: CDR1 DFQATT, CDR2 SNEGSKA (reference sequence). CDR3 nucleotide sequence: TGCAGTGCTAGAGACCTCATAACGGGATACGAGAAGTACTTC. Its translation is CSARDLITGYEKYF.

This clonotype was recorded once. The rearrangement joins TRBV4-3 to TRBJ2-7, with D perhaps being TRBD1 or TRBD2 (5 bases each). From germline, CDR1 is LGHNA and CDR2 YSLEER. There are 14 residues in the CDR3. Trimming cost V 1 base and J 3 bases, with 10 bases left between them. In DNA form, the CDR3 reads TGCGCCAGCAGCCAAGCCGGGGACCTCTACGAGCAGTACTTC. Its protein is CASSQAGDLYEQYF.

V usage is TRBV7-8 and J usage is TRBJ2-7; D uncertain. Germline V gene sequence: CDR1 SGHVS, CDR2 FQNEAQ. The germline V and J ends were trimmed by 2 bases and 1 base, with 12 bases remaining between them. This CDR3 spans 15 amino acids. CDR3 protein: CASSLLRTFSYEQYF. In nucleotides, the CDR3 is TGTGCCAGCAGCTTATTAAGGACCTTTTCCTACGAGCAGTACTTC.

This clonotype was detected a few times. The rearrangement links TRBV5-6 to TRBJ1-2; possible D gene TRBD1, 5 bases. With 0 bases removed from V and 5 bases from J, the gap between germline ends came to 14 bases. This CDR3 is built from 15 residues. Germline V CDR1 and CDR2: SGHDT, YYEEEE. The CDR3 spells CASSLAHRNIYGYTF. In DNA form, the CDR3 reads TGTGCCAGCAGCTTGGCTCACAGGAACATATATGGCTACACCTTC.

This clonotype was counted only a few times. The DNA of the CDR3 is TGTGCCAGCAGCCGGGGACAGGCACGTCATTTT. Protein product: CASSRGQARHF. J is TRBJ1-5 and V is TRBV12-3 or TRBV12-4, with 8 nucleotides matching TRBD1. The CDR3 is 11 residues long. After removal of 6 bases from V and 16 bases from J, the junction contained 8 bases not matched to a gene.

This clonotype was seen many times. The chain has TRBV4-3 and TRBJ2-1; 10 bases agree with TRBD2. In germline, CDR1 is LGHNA, CDR2 YSLEER. V lost 0 bases and J lost 11; bases outside the gene matches: 10. This CDR3 has 16 residues. CDR3: CASSQDTSGDPRKQFF. The CDR3 DNA follows: TGCGCCAGCAGCCAAGATACTAGCGGGGACCCGAGGAAGCAGTTCTTC.

This clonotype occurred a few times. This chain links TRBV30 with TRBJ2-3; TRBD2 aligns across 7 bases. With 4 bases clipped from V and 3 bases from J, the junction kept 1 base outside the gene matches. Germline CDR1 GTSNPN, CDR2 SVGIG (reference sequence). The CDR3 sequence is 12 residues long. The CDR3 region is CAWTSGTDTQYF. CDR3 in DNA: TGTGCCTGGACTAGCGGTACAGATACGCAGTATTTT.

This clonotype has a handful of counts. This rearrangement joins TRBV14 to TRBJ2-1; D gene unclear. The CDR3 loop spans 11 amino acids. CDR1 SGHDN and CDR2 FVKESK come from the germline V gene. Between the trimmed V and J ends, which lost 1 base and 12 bases, there was a span of 7 bases. The CDR3 DNA follows: TGTGCCAGCAGCCAAGCTGAGGTGCAGTTCTTC. This translates into CASSQAEVQFF.

The chain is built from TRBV4-1 and TRBJ1-5; the match to TRBD1 covers 8 bases. CDR3 size: 14 residues. Germline assignment: CDR1 MGHRA and CDR2 YSYEKL. Unmatched junction bases numbered 3, after V lost 5 bases and J lost 3 bases. CDR3 in DNA: TGCGCCAGCAGCGGGACAGGCGACAATCAGCCCCAGCATTTT. This gives the protein CASSGTGDNQPQHF.

This sequence joins TRBV30 and TRBJ1-3, with D hard to call. The CDR3 covers 13 residues. V was cut by 1 base and J by 1 base, with 5 bases left in between. Germline V gene data show CDR1 as GTSNPN and CDR2 as SVGIG (reference sequence). DNA for the CDR3: TGTGCCTGGAGTGGGGGTTCTGGAAACACCATATATTTT. Translation: CAWSGGSGNTIYF.

V gene TRBV20-1 combines with J gene TRBJ2-3; 7 nucleotides line up with TRBD2. This CDR3 contains 14 residues. Germline V gives CDR1 DFQATT, CDR2 SNEGSKA (reference sequence). V shed 4 bases, J shed 5 bases, and the junction held 9 bases outside the gene matches. CDR3 DNA: TGCAGTGCTATTGCGGGAGTCGTCGGAGATACGCAGTATTTT. Its translation: CSAIAGVVGDTQYF.